This TCR beta chain is from a study of blood T cells in healthy people across ages (dated by TCRdb to between 2014 and 2017). Notes on the research overall: In model experiments, template switching captured roughly one uniquely barcoded TCR beta cDNA molecule for every two T cells. The study measured age-related changes in TCR beta repertoire diversity using deep sequencing normalized with unique cDNA molecular identifiers. The donors were split into four age groups: young (average around 17 years), middle-aged (39), aged (roughly 68) and long-lived (approximately 80). To avoid experimental bias, donors of different ages were distributed randomly across sequencing lanes. Using the same blood draw, the study looked at two additional independent replicas of 1 million unique cDNA reads for two donors, one aged 18 to 30 and the other aged 80 or older.

Reading from cysteine to phenylalanine, the CDR3 counts 11 amino acids. Of all the DNA, just the CDR3 is kept, 33 bases in frame from base 1. At the junction V is shortened by 6 bases and J by 6 bases, with 12 bases in between. The germline V gene specifies SQVTM as CDR1 and ANQGSEA as CDR2. To prepare the library, 5' RACE was applied. The sequencer was an Illumina HiSeq 2500. The second PCR ran for about 6 to 12 cycles and used a J-beta primer mix along with a sample-barcoded 5' primer. Each TCR beta cDNA molecule received a unique molecular identifier from a template-switch 5' adaptor carrying 12 random nucleotides. At least 2.5 million CDR3-containing paired-end reads were obtained from each sample. All of the RNA was converted into first-strand cDNA using the Mint cDNA synthesis kit, with a TRBC-specific oligonucleotide serving as the primer. Following uracil-DNA glycosylase treatment, a first 18-cycle PCR with universal primers M1SS and BC2_uni_R was performed on all cDNA. The study's own analysis went as follows. Normalization of each sample was performed by random selection of 1 million high-quality reads, each carrying a distinct molecular identifier. Reads sharing molecular identifiers were discarded rather than binned into consensus sequences. MiTCR, run with a Q25 quality threshold and the strictest error-elimination algorithm, handled CDR3 identification, clonotype clustering and error correction. A nonparametric unseen species model with Euler transformation was used to estimate a lower bound on total TCR beta diversity. TCRdb redid the processing of the public reads, applying fastp at Q25 and MiXCR, and retained in-frame beta chains. Identical CDR3 proteins give one entry, which carries the most common genes and DNA. The V and J calls reflect TCRdb's pipeline rather than the authors' work. The sample records about 650,000 distinct CDR3 sequences, roughly 32% of which are singletons. Of the sample, approximately 15% falls within the top ten clones.

The donors were some 36 Caucasian individuals from Russia, aged roughly 6 to 100 years, who were systemically healthy. Each donor gave about 9.7 milliliters of peripheral blood, drawn into EDTA-treated Vacutainer tubes. Ficoll-Paque density-gradient centrifugation was used to isolate PBMCs, with at least 6.5 million per sample. Trizol reagent was used to extract total RNA from the PBMCs, yielding at least 6 micrograms per sample. For every donor, flow cytometry on a PBMC aliquot measured the percentage of naive CD45RAhigh/CD27high T cells. Broad study findings and their caveats: Observed TCR beta diversity per million T cells fell roughly linearly with age, and a significant reduction was already apparent by age about 36. Estimates of total diversity based on one million sequenced T cells were regarded as lower bounds and as underestimates. The long-lived group showed more naive CD4+ T cells, fewer expanded clones and increased TCR diversity than the aged group, suggesting age selection. The percentage of naive T cells measured by flow cytometry correlated strongly with observed TCR beta diversity. Because the CMV infection status of the donors was unknown, age-related changes in expanded clonotypes may potentially have been confounded. Because profiling used bulk unsorted PBMCs, naive and antigen-experienced compartments could not be compared conclusively.

There are a few counts of this clonotype. It has no known antigen specificity. No base-level quality is on record; no much larger clone is a single base apart. The sequenced sample was blood. This TCR was recovered from an elderly woman in good health. Donor details come from another sample of the same person, matched by shared clones. The receptor chain draws on TRBV29-1 and TRBJ2-7; the D region possibly corresponds to TRBD1 (5 bases align). The DNA sequence is as follows: TGCAGCGTGCTCAGGGAATGCGAGCAGTACTTC. Its protein product is CSVLRECEQYF.